Below, one TCR beta chain is given with its context. Its target is not known. Clones were read by immunoSEQ multiplex PCR, and TCRdb kept only the in-frame ones, dropping some. The data hold roughly 150,000 clones, with 80% to 90% observed a single time. The V and J ends lost 0 bases and 4 bases, in that order; junction bases with no gene match: 8. Per the germline V gene, CDR1 is SGDLS and CDR2 is YYNGEE. The CDR3 loop spans 17 amino acids. This sample stems from a study of T cell responses to AZD1222 COVID-19 vaccine. Study details: Pooling of second doses given at about 4 or about 12 weeks was done.

Points from the study as a whole: Repertoires were sampled only after the peak T cell response. The study found Spike-specific TCR breadth and depth rose after two AZD1222 doses. Just a handful of AZD1222 recipients were seropositive at baseline.

Sample: peripheral blood, taken on day 0 of AZD1222 vaccination. The TCR was taken from an adult in good health. The genes are TRBV9 and TRBJ1-3, with 9 positions matching TRBD1. CDR3 DNA: TGTGCCAGCAGCGTAGGGGGGACAGGGTCTTTCGGAAACACCATATATTTT. It translates to CASSVGGTGSFGNTIYF.